What follows are 32 T cell receptor beta chains derived from one specimen sequenced in a study of CD8 T cells in Susac syndrome. With random hexamers, about 0.45 to 1 ug RNA was reverse transcribed. TCRdb re-derived calls from the immunoSEQ multiplex PCR reads in MiXCR, one entry per CDR3 protein. This table has around 190,000 distinct CDR3 sequences, approximately 94% appearing once. Material: CD4+ T cells from PBMCs. The receptors shown here come from a human donor in good health.

The gene calls are TRBV10-3 and TRBJ2-2; D gene ambiguous. The CDR3 is made up of 14 amino acids. V lost 2 bases and J 4 bases, leaving 8 bases between the germline ends. The germline V gene encodes CDR1 ENHRY and CDR2 SYGVKD. The CDR3 region is CAISEGRPTGELFF. Written as DNA, the CDR3 is TGTGCCATCAGTGAGGGCAGGCCCACCGGGGAGCTGTTTTTT.

This chain connects TRBV5-1 to TRBJ2-5; TRBD2 aligns across 12 bases. The V gene end was trimmed by 2 bases and the J gene end by 5 bases; junction bases not matched to a gene: 13. CDR3 length: 18 residues. The germline V gene has CDR1 SGHRS and CDR2 YFSETQ. CDR3 residues: CASSFRTSGAISGETQYF. In DNA, the CDR3 is TGCGCCAGCAGCTTCCGGACTAGCGGGGCAATCTCGGGGGAGACCCAGTACTTC. Full variable domain (missing parts from reference TRBV5-1 and TRBJ2-5): KAGVTQTPRYLIKTRGQQVTLSCSPISGHRSVSWYQQTPGQGLQFLFEYFSETQRNKGNFPGRFSGRQFSNSRSEMNVSTLELGDSALYLCASSFRTSGAISGETQYFGPGTRLLVL.

The chain has TRBV5-1 and TRBJ1-1, with D maybe TRBD1 (5 bases). The CDR3 extends over 14 amino acids. V was shortened by 7 bases and J by 7 bases, with 20 bases between the two germline ends. Germline assignment: CDR1 SGHRS and CDR2 YFSETQ. The CDR3 is CASLPGGVRGEAFF. The CDR3 DNA sequence: TGCGCCAGCCTCCCCGGCGGGGTGAGGGGTGAAGCTTTCTTT. Based on the CDR3 plus reference TRBV5-1 and TRBJ1-1, the full variable domain is KAGVTQTPRYLIKTRGQQVTLSCSPISGHRSVSWYQQTPGQGLQFLFEYFSETQRNKGNFPGRFSGRQFSNSRSEMNVSTLELGDSALYLCASLPGGVRGEAFFGQGTRLTVV.

This chain uses TRBV7-9 with TRBJ1-5, with 7 bases identical to TRBD1. The V segment lost 5 bases and the J segment 6 bases; nucleotides outside the gene matches: 10. Looked up from germline, CDR1 is SEHNR and CDR2 is FQNEAQ (reference sequence). The CDR3 length is 15 residues. CDR3 sequence reads: CASSPEGGHSQPQHF. In nucleotides, the CDR3 is TGTGCCAGCAGCCCCGAAGGGGGCCACAGTCAGCCCCAGCATTTT.

The J gene is TRBJ2-2, the V gene TRBV7-2, with 9 bases aligning to TRBD1. Germline CDR1 reads SGHTA; CDR2 reads FQGNSA. The CDR3 contains 16 residues. J gave up 4 bases and V 1 base, and 4 bases lay outside the gene matches. The CDR3 nucleotides are TGTGCCAGCAGCTTAGAGGGGACAGGGTCCACCGGGGAGCTGTTTTTT. It translates to CASSLEGTGSTGELFF. Together with reference TRBV7-2 and TRBJ2-2, the CDR3 gives the full variable domain: GAGVSQSPSNKVTEKGKDVELRCDPISGHTALYWYRQSLGQGLEFLIYFQGNSAPDKSGLPSDRFSAERTGGSVSTLTIQRTQQEDSAVYLCASSLEGTGSTGELFFGEGSRLTVL.

This clonotype was counted a single time. V usage is TRBV6-2 or TRBV6-3 and J usage is TRBJ1-2; tentatively, D is TRBD1 (5 bases). V was pared by 5 bases and J by 7 bases, with 14 bases between. The CDR3 extends over 13 amino acids. Germline CDR1 MNHEY, CDR2 SVGEGT. CDR3 nucleotides: TGTGCCAGCAGTCGCGAGGGGTACAGTGGCTACACCTTC. Amino acids: CASSREGYSGYTF.

In its sample, this clonotype was seen a few times. The V and J genes are TRBV29-1 and TRBJ2-7, with 7 bases identical to TRBD1. CDR1 is SQVTM, CDR2 ANQGSEA, per germline. The V and J ends lost 4 bases and 0 bases, in that order; junction bases with no gene match: 15. This CDR3 is built from 17 residues. CDR3 region: CSVGKGTGAISSYEQYV. CDR3 DNA sequence: TGCAGCGTTGGGAAGGGAACAGGGGCTATCAGCTCCTACGAGCAGTACGTC.

The chain joins TRBV2 to TRBJ2-2, with no clear D. The germline V and J ends were trimmed by 4 bases and 6 bases, with 12 bases remaining between them. From germline, CDR1 is SNHLY and CDR2 FYNNEI. The CDR3 spans 14 residues. CDR3: CASSGEWVAGELFF. Written as DNA, the CDR3 is TGTGCCAGCAGTGGGGAATGGGTCGCCGGGGAGCTGTTTTTT.

The chain couples TRBV19 to TRBJ1-5, with D unresolved. The ends were cut back, 3 bases at V and 4 bases at J, with 7 bases in the middle. The CDR3 runs 13 residues. CDR1 and CDR2 from the germline V gene are LNHDA and SQIVND (reference sequence). The DNA of the CDR3 is TGTGCCAGTAGTATGTCGCGGAATCAGCCCCAGCATTTT. Translated, it gives CASSMSRNQPQHF.

The chain employs TRBV7-9 and TRBJ1-5; 9 bases fit TRBD1. The CDR3 spans 17 residues. CDR1 and CDR2 (germline): SEHNR, FQNEAQ (reference sequence). Losses at the gene ends were 5 bases for V and 2 bases for J; bases not matched to a gene: 10. For the CDR3, the DNA is TGTGCCAGCAGCCCTGGGACAGGGCACGTCGGCAATCAGCCCCAGCATTTT. Amino acids: CASSPGTGHVGNQPQHF.

The chain recombines TRBV5-1 with TRBJ2-1; D is perhaps TRBD1 (6 bases). V lost 2 bases to trimming and J lost 8 bases, with 11 bases between them. This CDR3 region has 13 residues. The germline V gene has CDR1 SGHRS and CDR2 YFSETQ. CDR3 sequence (DNA): TGCGCCAGCAGCTTACAGGGCTGGGATGAGCAGTTCTTC. Translating gives CASSLQGWDEQFF. Filled out from reference TRBV5-1 and TRBJ2-1, the complete variable domain reads KAGVTQTPRYLIKTRGQQVTLSCSPISGHRSVSWYQQTPGQGLQFLFEYFSETQRNKGNFPGRFSGRQFSNSRSEMNVSTLELGDSALYLCASSLQGWDEQFFGPGTRLTVL.

The V and J genes are TRBV7-8 and TRBJ2-7; TRBD1 agrees at 12 bases. Germline V CDR1 and CDR2: SGHVS, FQNEAQ. The CDR3 is made up of 15 amino acids. V lost 4 bases and J lost 2; bases outside the gene matches: 3. CDR3 in amino acids: CASSYGTGGTYEQYF. The CDR3 nucleotides are TGTGCCAGCAGCTATGGGACAGGGGGCACCTACGAGCAGTACTTC.

V is TRBV29-1 and J is TRBJ2-4; D tentatively reads TRBD1 or TRBD2 (5 bases each). Looked up from germline, CDR1 is SQVTM and CDR2 is ANQGSEA. Trimming cost V 7 bases and J 5 bases, with 15 bases left between them. CDR3 length: 13 amino acids. The CDR3, as DNA: TGCAGCGGTGCGAGAGGGGCCCAAAACATTCAGTACTTC. Translated: CSGARGAQNIQYF.

This clonotype has only one observation. J is TRBJ1-2 and V is TRBV6-6; a weak D match, TRBD1 (5 bases). Germline CDR1 MNHNY, CDR2 SVGAGI (reference sequence). With 5 bases removed from V and 6 bases from J, the gap between germline ends came to 16 bases. This CDR3 has 14 residues. CDR3 sequence reads: CASSPIGGRNGYTF. The CDR3 DNA reads as TGTGCCAGCAGTCCGATCGGGGGTAGGAATGGCTACACCTTC.

The gene calls are TRBV29-1 and TRBJ2-5; D possibly corresponds to TRBD2 (6 bases). V lost 4 bases and J 5 bases, leaving 11 bases between the germline ends. This CDR3 contains 12 residues. In germline, CDR1 is SQVTM, CDR2 ANQGSEA. CDR3 nucleotides: TGCAGCGTTGTTTGGGGGAGGGAGACCCAGTACTTC. It yields the protein CSVVWGRETQYF.

The genes are TRBV9 and TRBJ2-3; a possible D gene is TRBD1 (5 bases). The CDR3 length is 15 residues. Germline V gives CDR1 SGDLS, CDR2 YYNGEE. V gave up 0 bases and J gave up 2 bases, with 10 bases separating them. The CDR3 DNA follows: TGTGCCAGCAGCGTAGCCTACAGGAACACAGATACGCAGTATTTT. As protein: CASSVAYRNTDTQYF.

This clonotype was seen once. The rearrangement joins TRBV2 to TRBJ2-7, with 12 bases fitting TRBD2. Trimming removed 6 bases from V and 2 bases from J; junction bases left unmatched: 5. CDR3 length: 15 residues. Germline V gene sequence: CDR1 SNHLY, CDR2 FYNNEI. The chain's CDR3 is CASRALAGGTYEQYV. The CDR3 DNA sequence: TGTGCCAGCAGAGCACTAGCGGGGGGAACCTACGAGCAGTACGTC.

The V call is TRBV5-1, the J call TRBJ2-2, with D unclear. The ends were cut back, 0 bases at V and 1 base at J, with 7 bases in the middle. From germline, CDR1 is SGHRS and CDR2 YFSETQ. The CDR3 has 15 amino acids. The CDR3 nucleotides read TGCGCCAGCAGCTTGGCCACGGGGAACACCGGGGAGCTGTTTTTT. This encodes CASSLATGNTGELFF.

Concerning this clonotype itself: The junction and the germline gene differ at one end; a read error may be behind it. V usage is TRBV18 and J usage is TRBJ2-6; 8 nucleotides line up with TRBD1. Germline V gene data show CDR1 as KGHSH and CDR2 as LQKENI. The CDR3 runs to 16 residues. This chain's CDR3 is CASSPVTGDGVNVLTF. For the CDR3, the DNA is TGTGCCAGCTCACCAGTGACAGGGGATGGGGTCAACGTCCTGACTTTC.

This chain connects TRBV20-1 to TRBJ2-1; D unresolved. V lost 3 bases, J lost 7 bases, and 7 bases lay in between. The CDR3 runs to 11 residues. Per germline, CDR1 DFQATT and CDR2 SNEGSKA (reference sequence). This chain's CDR3 is CSASTSNEQFF. For the CDR3, the DNA is TGCAGTGCTAGTACGAGTAATGAGCAGTTCTTC.

The V and J genes are TRBV28 and TRBJ2-3; TRBD1 agrees at 7 bases. The CDR3 is 15 amino acids. J was trimmed by 1 base and V by 10 bases; bases with no gene match: 11. CDR1 is MDHEN, CDR2 SYDVKM, per germline. CDR3: CATDPTGLGTDTQYF. In DNA, the CDR3 is TGTGCCACGGACCCGACAGGGCTAGGCACAGATACGCAGTATTTT. Variable domain in full (rest from reference TRBV28 and TRBJ2-3): DVKVTQSSRYLVKRTGEKVFLECVQDMDHENMFWYRQDPGLGLRLIYFSYDVKMKEKGDIPEGYSVSREKKERFSLILESASTNQTSMYLCATDPTGLGTDTQYFGPGTRLTVL.

This clonotype was seen a few times. V usage is TRBV20-1 and J usage is TRBJ1-1; 7 bases align to TRBD1. The V segment lost 0 bases and the J segment 5 bases; nucleotides outside the gene matches: 6. This CDR3 region has 14 residues. Germline V CDR1 and CDR2: DFQATT, SNEGSKA (reference sequence). This CDR3 reads CSAREAGGFTEAFF. CDR3 in DNA: TGCAGTGCTAGAGAGGCAGGGGGTTTTACTGAAGCTTTCTTT.

The J gene is TRBJ1-1, the V gene TRBV4-2, with D perhaps TRBD1 (6 bases). The CDR3 spans 15 residues. CDR1 is LGHNA and CDR2 is YNFKEQ in the germline V gene. With 1 base removed from V and 5 bases from J, the gap between germline ends came to 14 bases. The CDR3 DNA sequence: TGTGCCAGCAGCCAAGGGGACCGGCAGGGGACTGAAGCTTTCTTT. It translates to CASSQGDRQGTEAFF.

This chain connects TRBV5-6 to TRBJ1-1, with unresolved D. CDR3 length: 13 residues. The germline CDR1 and CDR2 sequences are SGHDT and YYEEEE. The V and J ends lost 0 bases and 5 bases respectively, with 8 bases between them. Here the CDR3 reads CASSLAGYTEAFF. In nucleotides, the CDR3 is TGTGCCAGCAGCTTGGCTGGGTATACTGAAGCTTTCTTT.

The rearrangement joins TRBV5-1 to TRBJ2-6, with D perhaps assigned TRBD1 or TRBD2 (6 bases each). CDR3 length: 16 amino acids. CDR1 and CDR2 from the germline V gene are SGHRS and YFSETQ. V was shortened by 0 bases and J by 5 bases, with 12 bases between the two germline ends. The CDR3 DNA reads TGCGCCAGCAGCTTGGAAGGGGGGCAGTGGGCCAACGTCCTGACTTTC. This encodes CASSLEGGQWANVLTF.

This chain links TRBV5-1 with TRBJ2-2; 9 bases are a match to TRBD2. Germline-derived CDR1 and CDR2 are SGHRS and YFSETQ. The CDR3 has 16 residues. Trimming at V came to 4 bases and at J to 3 bases, leaving 7 bases not matched to a gene. The CDR3 sequence: CASSALAGVHTGELFF. The CDR3, as DNA: TGCGCCAGCAGCGCCTTAGCGGGGGTCCACACCGGGGAGCTGTTTTTT.

The genes are TRBV20-1 and TRBJ2-1; unclear D gene. Germline CDR1 DFQATT, CDR2 SNEGSKA (reference sequence). There are 14 residues in the CDR3. Trimming removed 4 bases from V and 2 bases from J, with 12 bases in between. DNA for the CDR3: TGCAGTGCTATGAATAGTGGTCCCTACAATGAGCAGTTCTTC. This gives the protein CSAMNSGPYNEQFF.

The chain joins TRBV29-1 to TRBJ2-4; 8 nucleotides match TRBD1. The V gene's germline CDR1 is SQVTM and CDR2 ANQGSEA. This CDR3 has 16 residues. Losses at the gene ends were 6 bases for V and 1 base for J; bases not matched to a gene: 11. CDR3 in DNA: TGCAGCGTCGACAGGGGACTGGATCCGGCCAAAAACATTCAGTACTTC. This encodes CSVDRGLDPAKNIQYF. The variable domain in full, completed from reference TRBV29-1 and TRBJ2-4, reads SAVISQKPSRDICQRGTSLTIQCQVDSQVTMMFWYRQQPGQSLTLIATANQGSEATYESGFVIDKFPISRPNLTFSTLTVSNMSPEDSSIYLCSVDRGLDPAKNIQYFGAGTRLSVL.

The chain joins TRBV13 to TRBJ1-2, with 8 bases identical to TRBD1. In germline, CDR1 is PRHDT, CDR2 FYEKMQ (reference sequence). V lost 4 bases and J lost 4; bases outside the gene matches: 8. The CDR3 totals 15 residues. DNA of the CDR3: TGTGCCAGCAGCTATAACAGGGGGAGCAGCTATGGCTACACCTTC. Translating it yields CASSYNRGSSYGYTF.

The chain links TRBV6-2 or TRBV6-3 to TRBJ2-5, with D possibly matching TRBD2 (6 bases). The CDR3 runs to 15 residues. V was clipped by 7 bases and J by 5 bases, with 20 bases between them. CDR1 is MNHEY, CDR2 SVGEGT, per germline. The CDR3 spells CASTQGGGWYETQYF. CDR3 nucleotides: TGTGCCAGCACTCAAGGCGGAGGGTGGTACGAGACCCAGTACTTC.

The genes are TRBV7-2 and TRBJ1-2, with D perhaps TRBD1 (5 bases). Trimming removed 5 bases from V and 8 bases from J, with 21 bases in between. The germline V gene has CDR1 SGHTA and CDR2 FQGNSA. CDR3 length: 15 amino acids. The CDR3: CASSATPKGQGGYTF. CDR3 coding DNA: TGTGCCAGCAGCGCAACCCCCAAGGGGCAAGGCGGCTACACCTTC.

The CDR3 sequence is CASSFEAKGTYEQYV. The CDR3 DNA is TGTGCCAGCAGCTTCGAAGCGAAAGGGACCTACGAGCAGTACGTC. This rearrangement joins TRBV7-3 to TRBJ2-7, with D uncertain. Trimming shortened V by 3 bases and J by 2 bases, and 14 bases separated the two germline ends. From germline, CDR1 is SGHTA and CDR2 FQGTGA. The CDR3 is 15 residues long.